The rows below give T cell receptor beta chains drawn from one sample of a study of blood T cells in healthy people across ages. TCRdb recomputed calls from the 5' RACE reads with MiXCR, one row per CDR3 protein. The sample shows more than 650,000 distinct CDR3 sequences, roughly 26% of them seen only once. Separately, the same data were catalogued under a study of T cells of mothers and their children.

The sample comprised blood. Receptors were obtained from a boy younger than 18 in good health. Each CDR3 is given with its conserved first and last residue. The D gene is left open where the match is weak. Clone size is stated in some rows and not others, as once, few, many or a class when expanded.

D gene	V gene	J gene	clone size	CDR3 protein	CDR3 DNA
NA	TRBV7-6	TRBJ1-4	many	CASSRIGEKLFF	TGTGCCAGCAGCCGAATCGGTGAAAAACTGTTTTTT
NA	TRBV30	TRBJ1-4	NA	CAWADSPTNEKLFF	TGTGCCTGGGCTGACAGCCCAACTAATGAAAAACTGTTTTTT
NA	TRBV20-1	TRBJ2-5	NA	CSAKKPGVGETQYF	TGCAGTGCTAAAAAGCCGGGGGTCGGAGAGACCCAGTACTTC
NA	TRBV15	TRBJ1-3	NA	CATSRGSGYSGNTIYF	TGTGCCACCAGCAGAGGGTCCGGATACTCTGGGAACACCATATATTTT
TRBD1	TRBV4-2	TRBJ1-4	many	CASSQGQGGEKLFF	TGTGCCAGCAGCCAAGGACAGGGAGGTGAAAAACTGTTTTTT
NA	TRBV20-1	TRBJ2-3	NA	CSARGGRPTQYF	TGCAGTGCTAGAGGCGGCCGTCCTACGCAGTATTTT
NA	TRBV5-4	TRBJ1-2	NA	CASSFFRRGRGYGYTF	TGTGCCAGCAGCTTTTTTCGGAGGGGAAGGGGCTATGGCTACACCTTC
NA	TRBV5-1	TRBJ1-4	once	CASNRDIGDEKLFF	TGCGCCAGCAACCGGGACATCGGGGATGAAAAACTGTTTTTT
NA	TRBV20-1	TRBJ1-1	NA	CSAREDSNTEAFF	TGCAGTGCTAGAGAGGACAGTAACACTGAAGCTTTCTTT
TRBD1	TRBV20-1	TRBJ1-2	NA	CSASTRMTGEVYGYTF	TGCAGTGCTTCGACCCGAATGACAGGGGAAGTCTATGGCTACACCTTC
NA	TRBV4-1	TRBJ2-5	NA	CASSQVGAEKETQYF	TGCGCCAGCAGCCAAGTCGGCGCAGAGAAGGAGACCCAGTACTTC
NA	TRBV5-1	TRBJ2-5	many	CASSWAETQYF	TGCGCCAGCAGCTGGGCAGAGACCCAGTACTTC
TRBD1	TRBV4-2	TRBJ2-5	few	CASSQQDRGVGETQYF	TGTGCCAGCAGCCAACAGGACAGGGGAGTAGGAGAGACCCAGTACTTC
NA	TRBV3-1	TRBJ2-3	NA	CASSPGPGKVAQYF	TGTGCCAGCAGCCCGGGACCCGGGAAGGTGGCGCAGTATTTT
NA	TRBV5-4	TRBJ2-6	NA	CASSLSRGAGANVLTF	TGTGCCAGCAGCTTGAGCAGGGGAGCTGGGGCCAACGTCCTGACTTTC
NA	TRBV25-1	TRBJ1-4	few	CASSEVGVGSEKLFF	TGTGCCAGCAGTGAAGTCGGGGTCGGGAGTGAAAAACTGTTTTTT
NA	TRBV21-1	TRBJ2-5	few	CASSKETSGVVAETQYF	TGTGCCAGCAGCAAAGAGACTAGCGGGGTGGTAGCAGAGACCCAGTACTTC
NA	TRBV20-1	TRBJ2-1	NA	CSAMPRGQFNEQFF	TGCAGTGCTATGCCCAGAGGACAGTTCAATGAGCAGTTCTTC
NA	TRBV7-8	TRBJ2-2	NA	CASSPAGKGTGELFF	TGTGCCAGCAGCCCCGCAGGGAAGGGAACCGGGGAGCTGTTTTTT
TRBD2	TRBV9	TRBJ2-1	NA	CASRAGTSGLYNEQFF	TGTGCCAGCAGAGCCGGGACTAGTGGGCTCTACAATGAGCAGTTCTTC
NA	TRBV6-6	TRBJ1-2	few	CASVLQLSRGYTF	TGTGCCAGCGTCTTACAACTCAGCCGGGGCTACACCTTC
NA	TRBV5-1	TRBJ2-1	NA	CASSLERLSYNEQFF	TGCGCCAGCAGCCTGGAGAGACTCTCCTACAATGAGCAGTTCTTC
NA	TRBV11-2	TRBJ2-7	NA	CASSSTFRDLSYEQYF	TGTGCCAGCAGCTCCACTTTTCGGGACTTATCCTACGAGCAGTACTTC
NA	TRBV9	TRBJ2-3	few	CASSGRQGGTDTQYF	TGTGCCAGCAGCGGGCGGCAGGGAGGCACAGATACGCAGTATTTT
TRBD1	TRBV3-1	TRBJ1-2	few	CASSQPQGANGYTF	TGTGCCAGCAGCCAACCACAGGGGGCGAACGGCTACACCTTC
NA	TRBV27	TRBJ1-5	NA	CASSAEQGGIQPQHF	TGTGCCAGCAGTGCCGAACAGGGAGGGATACAGCCCCAGCATTTT
TRBD2	TRBV9	TRBJ2-5	NA	CASSVGNLAAQETQYF	TGTGCCAGCAGCGTAGGTAACCTAGCGGCTCAAGAGACCCAGTACTTC
NA	TRBV7-6	TRBJ1-4	NA	CAGSPGDEKLFF	TGTGCCGGCAGCCCGGGAGACGAAAAACTGTTTTTT
NA	TRBV24-1	TRBJ1-2	NA	CATSDFKKNYGYTF	TGTGCCACCAGTGATTTTAAGAAGAACTATGGCTACACCTTC
TRBD1	TRBV19	TRBJ2-7	few	CASSQTGTAYEQYF	TGTGCCAGTAGTCAGACCGGGACAGCCTACGAGCAGTACTTC
TRBD1	TRBV20-1	TRBJ1-4	NA	CSARQPGTGREKLFF	TGCAGTGCTAGACAACCCGGGACAGGGCGAGAAAAACTGTTTTTT
NA	TRBV20-1	TRBJ2-7	few	CSAREEAKIYEQYF	TGCAGTGCTAGAGAGGAAGCTAAGATATACGAGCAGTACTTC
NA	TRBV7-9	TRBJ2-7	many	CASSLSPYEQYF	TGTGCCAGCAGTTTGAGTCCCTACGAGCAGTACTTC
NA	TRBV20-1	TRBJ2-7	NA	CSFERSSYEQYF	TGCAGTTTTGAGCGGAGCTCCTACGAGCAGTACTTC
TRBD1	TRBV28	TRBJ2-5	NA	CASTLGRGRVETQYF	TGTGCCAGCACCCTAGGCAGGGGGCGGGTAGAGACCCAGTACTTC
TRBD1	TRBV9	TRBJ1-4	few	CASSETTGANEKLFF	TGTGCCAGCAGCGAAACCACAGGGGCAAATGAAAAACTGTTTTTT
NA	TRBV21-1	TRBJ1-4	NA	CASSPRAEGLFF	TGTGCCAGCAGCCCCCGGGCCGAAGGGCTGTTTTTT
NA	TRBV12-3/TRBV12-4	TRBJ2-7	few	CASSLPAFSYEQYF	TGTGCCAGCAGTTTACCGGCCTTCTCCTACGAGCAGTACTTC
TRBD1	TRBV12-3/TRBV12-4	TRBJ1-2	NA	CASSWGQGGGYTF	TGTGCCAGCAGTTGGGGACAGGGAGGAGGCTACACCTTC
NA	TRBV28	TRBJ1-2	NA	CASSLGDRSYTF	TGTGCCAGCAGCTTGGGCGACAGGAGCTACACCTTC
TRBD1	TRBV5-1	TRBJ1-2	once	CASRQGTTNYGYTF	TGCGCCAGCCGACAGGGGACTACTAACTATGGCTACACCTTC
NA	TRBV28	TRBJ2-1	few	CASSSPSGSSPYNEQFF	TGTGCCAGCAGTTCCCCTTCGGGATCTTCGCCCTACAATGAGCAGTTCTTC
TRBD2	TRBV4-1	TRBJ2-7	NA	CASSDPRLAGFYEQYF	TGCGCCAGCAGTGATCCCCGACTAGCGGGGTTCTACGAGCAGTACTTC
NA	TRBV5-1	TRBJ2-2	NA	CASSLRVATGELFF	TGCGCCAGCAGCTTAAGGGTTGCCACCGGGGAGCTGTTTTTT
NA	TRBV10-1	TRBJ1-1	NA	CASSDTGRSEAFF	TGCGCCAGCAGTGACACAGGGAGGTCTGAAGCTTTCTTT
NA	TRBV28	TRBJ2-1	NA	CASSLSNNEQFF	TGTGCCAGCAGTTTATCGAACAATGAGCAGTTCTTC
TRBD1	TRBV19	TRBJ2-2	NA	CASRTGGANTGELFF	TGTGCCAGTCGCACAGGGGGCGCGAACACCGGGGAGCTGTTTTTT
TRBD2	TRBV3-1	TRBJ2-1	few	CASRRTSGAPVYEQFF	TGTGCCAGCAGGCGGACTAGCGGGGCGCCGGTGTATGAGCAGTTCTTC
NA	TRBV5-1	TRBJ2-5	NA	CASSYQGGAQYF	TGCGCCAGCAGCTATCAGGGCGGGGCTCAGTACTTC
NA	TRBV2	TRBJ2-7	few	CASSDRWAGYEQYF	TGTGCCAGCAGTGATCGGTGGGCCGGATACGAGCAGTACTTC
TRBD1	TRBV6-7	TRBJ1-5	few	CAGDRGPLGNQPQHF	TGTGCCGGCGACAGGGGCCCCCTTGGAAATCAGCCCCAGCATTTT
NA	TRBV7-2	TRBJ2-7	NA	CASSLARGGQQYF	TGTGCCAGCAGCTTAGCGCGTGGAGGGCAGCAGTACTTC
NA	TRBV18	TRBJ1-1	NA	CASFPAPTRGGRVIAFF	TGTGCCAGCTTTCCGGCCCCAACCCGCGGGGGCAGGGTGATAGCTTTCTTT
TRBD1	TRBV9	TRBJ2-5	NA	CASSPGQGGTWETQYF	TGTGCCAGCAGCCCAGGACAGGGAGGTACATGGGAGACCCAGTACTTC
TRBD1	TRBV30	TRBJ2-2	few	CAWGRQGISTGELFF	TGTGCCTGGGGGAGACAGGGTATTAGCACCGGGGAGCTGTTTTTT